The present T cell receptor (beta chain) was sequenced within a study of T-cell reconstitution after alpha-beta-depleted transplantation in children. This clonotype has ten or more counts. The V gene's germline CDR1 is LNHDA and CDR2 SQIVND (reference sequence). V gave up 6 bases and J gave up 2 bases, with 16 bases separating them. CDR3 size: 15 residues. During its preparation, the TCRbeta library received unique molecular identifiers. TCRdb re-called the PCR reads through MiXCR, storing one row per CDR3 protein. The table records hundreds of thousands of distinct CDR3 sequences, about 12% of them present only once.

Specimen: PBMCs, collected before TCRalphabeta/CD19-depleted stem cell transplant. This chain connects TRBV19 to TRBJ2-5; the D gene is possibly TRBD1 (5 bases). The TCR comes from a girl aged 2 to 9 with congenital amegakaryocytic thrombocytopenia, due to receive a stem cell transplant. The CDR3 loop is CASSQGFEGQETQYF. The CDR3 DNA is TGTGCCAGTAGCCAGGGATTCGAAGGACAAGAGACCCAGTACTTC. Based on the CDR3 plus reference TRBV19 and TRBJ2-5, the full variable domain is DGGITQSPKYLFRKEGQNVTLSCEQNLNHDAMYWYRQDPGQGLRLIYYSQIVNDFQKGDIAEGYSVSREKKESFPLTVTSAQKNPTAFYLCASSQGFEGQETQYFGPGTRLLVL.